This T cell receptor beta chain was retrieved from a study of blood T cell repertoires in COVID-19 (dated by TCRdb to 2020 to 2022). General notes on the study: Samples from collaborators originated in the United States, Italy and Spain and spanned both the acute and convalescent phases of COVID-19. The samples were drawn from the first 160 participants of the ongoing ImmuneRACE study and from under 1,500 subjects provided by 6 global collaborators. The repertoires were made available in a free public database intended to serve as a resource for research on the immune response to SARS-CoV-2. Where available, HLA class I and class II types were obtained from metadata supplied by the sample provider rather than from assay-based typing. Subjects who had been exposed to COVID-19, were actively infected with it, or had recovered from it provided the deeply sampled blood TCRbeta repertoires that made up the dataset. The sample metadata nearly always contained a de-identified subject ID, COVID-19 status, age in years and sex. The prospective study material was composed of cDNA or gDNA derived from T cells, B-cell-depleted T cells, or PBMCs.

TCRbeta CDR3 regions were amplified from genomic DNA by means of the immunoSEQ Assay, a bias-controlled multiplex PCR. In the source study's methods: The number of nucleated cells in each sample was estimated from the amplification of reference gene primers within the assay. To quantify the absolute abundance of each unique TCRbeta CDR3 rearrangement, sequence reads were collapsed and filtered. For each sample, productive Simpson clonality was calculated as the square root of Simpson's diversity index over productive rearrangements. TCRdb's version of the immuneACCESS table is confined to in-frame rearrangements and falls short of the full clone set. An unresolved V gene accounts for under half of the shortfall where checked; the remainder is of unknown origin. V, J and clone size were drawn from that table, and D and trimming were deduced from the DNA. Here the sample has roughly 160,000 clones; about 80% occur a single time. The top ten clones comprise roughly 1.9% of the sample.

About this clone: Its antigen is unknown. No clone much larger than this one lies a single base away; base qualities are absent.

Each collaborating institution followed its own protocols to collect whole blood in K2EDTA tubes. For TCRbeta analysis, collaborators shipped samples as frozen whole blood, isolated PBMCs, or DNA extracted from either of those sample types. Study-wide conclusions, independent of this receptor: The quantity of clinical and demographic metadata differed by source and by participant and was supplied without curation.

The germline V gene gives CDR1 as MDHEN and CDR2 as SYDVKM. V trim: 6 bases; J trim: 4 bases; unmatched bases: 7. The CDR3 numbers 14 residues from cysteine through phenylalanine. The retained sequence is limited to the CDR3, 42 bases, with the frame set at the first base. The chain links TRBV28 with TRBJ2-7; TRBD2 agrees with 9 junctional bases. The source material was peripheral blood. The TCR was taken from an elderly woman with acute or convalescent COVID-19. The nucleotide sequence reads TGTGCCAGCAGCGCTCTAGCGGGGCTTTACGAGCAGTACTTC. Translated, it reads CASSALAGLYEQYF.